The 22 T cell receptor beta chains below come from one sample, sequenced in a study of PD-1 blockade in mismatch repair-deficient tumors. The repertoire was sequenced with immunoSEQ multiplex PCR; TCRdb's copy has only in-frame clones and lacks some. The sample includes 50,000 to 75,000 clones, approximately 88% of them seen just once. This specimen was peripheral blood, taken 52 weeks after starting pembrolizumab. The receptors originated from an adult with mismatch repair-deficient cancer.

V usage is TRBV6-1 and J usage is TRBJ2-7; TRBD2 agrees at 7 bases. The CDR3 covers 13 residues. CDR1 and CDR2 (germline): MNHNS, SASEGT. The junction had 6 bases not matched to a gene; V was cut back by 8 bases and J by 2 bases. CDR3 amino acids: CASGLGSTYEQYF. Here the CDR3 DNA reads TGTGCCAGCGGACTAGGCAGTACCTACGAGCAGTACTTC.

The rearrangement joins TRBV19 to TRBJ2-2; a weak D match, TRBD1 (6 bases). V was shortened by 4 bases and J by 5 bases, with 20 bases between the two germline ends. The CDR3 is 17 amino acids. Germline V CDR1 and CDR2: LNHDA, SQIVND (reference sequence). The CDR3 is CASSSPIGRGSTGELFF. In nucleotides, the CDR3 is TGTGCCAGTAGTAGCCCGATCGGCAGGGGATCTACCGGGGAGCTGTTTTTT. The variable domain in full, completed from reference TRBV19 and TRBJ2-2, reads DGGITQSPKYLFRKEGQNVTLSCEQNLNHDAMYWYRQDPGQGLRLIYYSQIVNDFQKGDIAEGYSVSREKKESFPLTVTSAQKNPTAFYLCASSSPIGRGSTGELFFGEGSRLTVL.

This clone was seen a single time. The V gene is TRBV12-5, the J gene TRBJ2-3, with unresolved D. Germline V gene lookup returns CDR1 LGHNT and CDR2 FRNRAP. V was trimmed by 8 bases and J by 0 bases, leaving 12 bases between them. CDR3 size: 14 residues. CDR3: CASIDLDSTDTQYF. CDR3 sequence (DNA): TGTGCTAGTATCGATCTGGACAGCACAGATACGCAGTATTTT.

The chain links TRBV6-1 to TRBJ2-3; D gene uncertain. V lost 3 bases and J lost 8, with 12 bases in between. Germline CDR1 MNHNS, CDR2 SASEGT. The CDR3 runs 13 residues. CDR3 loop: CASSDMGSPTQYF. In nucleotides, the CDR3 is TGTGCCAGCAGTGATATGGGCTCTCCTACGCAGTATTTT.

The V gene is TRBV25-1, the J gene TRBJ1-2; 8 nucleotides match TRBD1. This CDR3 is 16 amino acids long. After removal of 5 bases from V and 2 bases from J, the junction contained 10 bases not matched to a gene. CDR1 and CDR2 from the germline V gene are MGHDK and SYGVNS. The DNA for the CDR3 is TGTGCCAGCAGTCCTCGACAGGGGACTACAAACTATGGCTACACCTTC. Encoded protein: CASSPRQGTTNYGYTF.

J is TRBJ2-2 and V is TRBV14; D might be TRBD2 (5 bases). V was clipped by 1 base and J by 5 bases, with 8 bases between them. This CDR3 region has 14 residues. CDR1 SGHDN and CDR2 FVKESK come from the germline V gene. The CDR3 DNA is TGTGCCAGCAGCCAAGTAGGGAGAACCGGGGAGCTGTTTTTT. It codes for CASSQVGRTGELFF.

The rearrangement uses TRBV30 and TRBJ2-7; weak D call: TRBD2 (6 bases). The CDR3 covers 15 residues. Trimming pared 0 bases from V and 2 bases from J, leaving 14 bases between. Germline V gene data show CDR1 as GTSNPN and CDR2 as SVGIG (reference sequence). Here the CDR3 DNA reads TGTGCCTGGAGTGTAGGTCATAGCGGTCCCTACGAGCAGTACTTC. Translating it yields CAWSVGHSGPYEQYF.

The genes are TRBV28 and TRBJ1-1; no clear D gene. This CDR3 region has 14 residues. With 6 bases removed from V and 5 bases from J, the gap between germline ends came to 16 bases. Per germline, CDR1 MDHEN and CDR2 SYDVKM. The CDR3 DNA reads TGTGCCAGCAGCCTGGAGCTTTTAGGGACTGAAGCTTTCTTT. Protein: CASSLELLGTEAFF. Full variable domain (remainder filled in from reference TRBV28 and TRBJ1-1): DVKVTQSSRYLVKRTGEKVFLECVQDMDHENMFWYRQDPGLGLRLIYFSYDVKMKEKGDIPEGYSVSREKKERFSLILESASTNQTSMYLCASSLELLGTEAFFGQGTRLTVV.

This clone came up once. The V gene is TRBV7-9, the J gene TRBJ2-7; D gene unclear. Germline loops: CDR1 SEHNR, CDR2 FQNEAQ (reference sequence). V shed 2 bases and J shed 4 bases, with 15 bases lying between them. The CDR3 runs to 15 residues. This CDR3 is CASSLKGPVIYEQYF. CDR3 DNA: TGTGCCAGCAGCTTAAAAGGGCCGGTAATATACGAGCAGTACTTC.

The count of this clone is one. V usage is TRBV4-1 and J usage is TRBJ2-7, with 12 bases identical to TRBD2. Trimming took 4 bases from V and 2 from J; bases not matched to a gene: 6. The V gene's germline CDR1 is MGHRA and CDR2 YSYEKL. CDR3 length equals 16 residues. The CDR3 is CASSPASGRVAYEQYF. In DNA, the CDR3 is TGCGCCAGCAGCCCCGCTAGCGGGAGGGTCGCCTACGAGCAGTACTTC.

The rearrangement links TRBV9 to TRBJ2-1; 7 nucleotides align to TRBD1. The CDR3 is 16 amino acids. The ends lost 0 bases at V and 5 bases at J; junction bases unmatched: 8. CDR1 SGDLS and CDR2 YYNGEE come from the germline V gene. The CDR3 loop reads CASSVDETGPNNEQFF. DNA of the CDR3: TGTGCCAGCAGCGTAGATGAGACAGGGCCTAACAATGAGCAGTTCTTC.

The genes are TRBV19 and TRBJ2-7; possibly TRBD2 for D (5 bases). Trimming left V 3 bases short and J 0 bases short, with 12 bases between. CDR1 is LNHDA and CDR2 is SQIVND in the germline V gene (reference sequence). This CDR3 region has 15 residues. CDR3 region: CASSIALGSSYEQYF. As DNA, the CDR3 is TGTGCCAGTAGTATCGCTTTGGGGAGCTCCTACGAGCAGTACTTC.

The chain uses TRBV2 and TRBJ2-7, with D maybe TRBD2 (5 bases). Trimming took off 2 bases at V and 4 bases at J, with 12 bases between the two ends. The germline V gene has CDR1 SNHLY and CDR2 FYNNEI. This CDR3 has 14 residues. Written as DNA, the CDR3 is TGTGCCAGCAGTGAATTTCAGCGGTTGTACGAGCAGTACTTC. Translating gives CASSEFQRLYEQYF.

V is TRBV30 and J is TRBJ2-1; D may be TRBD2 (6 bases). The CDR3 consists of 15 residues. V was cut by 1 base and J by 7 bases, with 17 bases left in between. CDR1 and CDR2 from the germline V gene are GTSNPN and SVGIG (reference sequence). In DNA form, the CDR3 reads TGTGCCTGGAGTGCACTAGGAGGGCCCGGGAATGAGCAGTTCTTC. Its translation is CAWSALGGPGNEQFF.

The chain carries TRBV27 and TRBJ1-2, with 7 bases fitting TRBD1. V lost 4 bases to trimming and J lost 2 bases; unmatched junction nucleotides: 7. The CDR3 runs 15 residues. From germline, CDR1 is MNHEY and CDR2 SMNVEV (reference sequence). The CDR3 region has the DNA TGTGCCAGCAGTTCATCAGGGACAGCGAACTATGGCTACACCTTC. Translated, it gives CASSSSGTANYGYTF.

The chain has TRBV7-2 and TRBJ2-5; 9 bases are shared with TRBD2. V dropped 3 bases and J dropped 5; count of bases not matched to a gene: 7. The CDR3 length is 15 residues. CDR1 SGHTA and CDR2 FQGNSA come from the germline V gene. CDR3 residues: CASSFQAGGRETQYF. The CDR3 nucleotides read TGTGCCAGCAGCTTCCAAGCGGGAGGCCGGGAGACCCAGTACTTC.

This clone appeared once. The rearrangement links TRBV27 to TRBJ2-7; 15 bases map to TRBD2. CDR3 length: 16 amino acids. Trimming cost V 5 bases and J 5 bases; bases outside gene matches: 7. The germline CDR1 and CDR2 sequences are MNHEY and SMNVEV (reference sequence). In DNA, the CDR3 is TGTGCCAGCAGTCGCGGACTAGCGGGAGGGATGGACGAGCAGTACTTC. Its protein product is CASSRGLAGGMDEQYF.

The chain joins TRBV4-3 to TRBJ2-7; tentatively, D is TRBD2 (7 bases). Germline assignment: CDR1 LGHNA and CDR2 YSLEER. With 0 bases removed from V and 4 bases from J, the gap between germline ends came to 16 bases. The CDR3 totals 16 residues. The CDR3 reads CASSQERTRGGYEQYF. The CDR3 coding sequence is TGCGCCAGCAGCCAAGAACGGACTAGGGGGGGATACGAGCAGTACTTC.

This clone was counted a few times. J is TRBJ2-7 and V is TRBV7-6, with 7 bases aligning to TRBD2. V lost 2 bases to trimming and J lost 5 bases; unmatched junction nucleotides: 9. This CDR3 spans 15 amino acids. Germline CDR1 SGHVS, CDR2 FNYEAQ. Here the CDR3 DNA reads TGTGCCAGCAGCTTATCTAGCGGCCCAGCTGACGAGCAGTACTTC. This encodes CASSLSSGPADEQYF.

The V and J genes are TRBV27 and TRBJ1-2, with a weak D call TRBD1 (6 bases). Germline V gives CDR1 MNHEY, CDR2 SMNVEV (reference sequence). The CDR3 length is 13 residues. Trimming removed 6 bases at V and 7 bases at J, with 15 bases between. The CDR3 loop reads CASRPQGGLGYTF. The CDR3 DNA reads as TGTGCCAGCAGGCCACAGGGAGGTCTTGGCTACACCTTC.

The rearrangement joins TRBV7-9 to TRBJ2-1; D unclear. This CDR3 contains 15 residues. V was shortened by 5 bases and J by 8 bases, with 19 bases between the two germline ends. The germline CDR1 and CDR2 sequences are SEHNR and FQNEAQ (reference sequence). The CDR3 protein is CASSPGRSKAHEQFF. The CDR3 nucleotides read TGTGCCAGCAGCCCGGGTCGTTCGAAAGCCCATGAGCAGTTCTTC.

This chain uses TRBV19 with TRBJ2-1; 7 bases align to TRBD2. Germline trimming cut 7 bases from V and 6 bases from J; bases unmatched to any gene: 15. Germline lookup yields CDR1 LNHDA and CDR2 SQIVND (reference sequence). The CDR3 is made up of 16 amino acids. CDR3 DNA sequence: TGTGCCAGTACCACCAGTGACGGGAGGCTTGGCAATGAGCAGTTCTTC. Its protein is CASTTSDGRLGNEQFF.